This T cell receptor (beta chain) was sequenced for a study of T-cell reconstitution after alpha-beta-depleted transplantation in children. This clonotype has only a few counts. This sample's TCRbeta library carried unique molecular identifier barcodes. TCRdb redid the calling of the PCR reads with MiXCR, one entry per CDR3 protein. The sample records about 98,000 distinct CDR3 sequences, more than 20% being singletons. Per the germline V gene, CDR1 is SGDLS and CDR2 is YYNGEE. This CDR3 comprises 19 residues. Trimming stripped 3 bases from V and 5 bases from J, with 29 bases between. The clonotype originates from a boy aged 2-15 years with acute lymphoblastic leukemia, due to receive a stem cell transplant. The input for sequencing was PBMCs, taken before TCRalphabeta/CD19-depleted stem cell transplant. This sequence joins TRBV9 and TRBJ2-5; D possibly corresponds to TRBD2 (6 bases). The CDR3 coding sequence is TGTGCCAGCAGCGCATTTAGCGGAGGGGCCCGAGGTGCTTCGGAGACCCAGTACTTC. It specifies CASSAFSGGARGASETQYF.